This note documents a single T cell receptor (beta chain) sequence. The CDR3 runs 13 residues. Trimming shortened V by 5 bases and J by 6 bases, and 13 bases separated the two germline ends. CDR1 is MNHEY and CDR2 is SVGAGI in the germline V gene. This specimen belongs to a study of T-cell memory formation after mild COVID-19. TCRdb re-analysed the 5' RACE reads in MiXCR, keeping a single row per CDR3 protein. The top ten hold about 1% of the sample, which has just over 60,000 distinct CDR3 sequences, 9% to 9.5% seen once. The sample was PBMCs or a T cell subset sorted from them (not recorded which). The clonotype was recovered from a man aged 18 to 30 who had mild COVID-19 (a few samples of this study predate the infection). Cell type and time point are not known. The genes are TRBV6-5 and TRBJ1-1; D is ambiguous. The CDR3 DNA follows: TGTGCCAGCAGTCGGCGGGGTCAGGCTGAAGCTTTCTTT. Translating it yields CASSRRGQAEAFF.